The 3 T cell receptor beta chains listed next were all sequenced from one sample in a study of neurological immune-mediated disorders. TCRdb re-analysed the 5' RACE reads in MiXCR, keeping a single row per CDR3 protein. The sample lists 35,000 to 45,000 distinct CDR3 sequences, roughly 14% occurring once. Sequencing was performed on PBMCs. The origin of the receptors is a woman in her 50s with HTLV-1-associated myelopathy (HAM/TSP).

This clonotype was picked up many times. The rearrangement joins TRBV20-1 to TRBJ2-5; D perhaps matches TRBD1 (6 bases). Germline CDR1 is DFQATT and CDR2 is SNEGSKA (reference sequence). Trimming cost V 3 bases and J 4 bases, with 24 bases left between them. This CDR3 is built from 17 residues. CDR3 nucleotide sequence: TGCAGTGCTAGCCCTGACAGGCGGTTTGTGTTTGGAGAGACCCAGTACTTC. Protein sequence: CSASPDRRFVFGETQYF.

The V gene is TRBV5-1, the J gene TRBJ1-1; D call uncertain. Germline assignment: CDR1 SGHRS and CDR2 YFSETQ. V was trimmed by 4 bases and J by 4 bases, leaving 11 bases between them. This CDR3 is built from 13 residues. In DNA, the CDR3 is TGCGCCAGCAGCCTAGACTGGGGCACTGAAGCTTTCTTT. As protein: CASSLDWGTEAFF.

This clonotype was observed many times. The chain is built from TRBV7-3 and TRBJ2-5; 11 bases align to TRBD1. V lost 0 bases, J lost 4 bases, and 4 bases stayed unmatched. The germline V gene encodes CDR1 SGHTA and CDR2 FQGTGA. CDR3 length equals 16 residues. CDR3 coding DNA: TGTGCCAGCAGCTTAACCCCCGGGACAGGGGGAGAGACCCAGTACTTC. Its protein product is CASSLTPGTGGETQYF. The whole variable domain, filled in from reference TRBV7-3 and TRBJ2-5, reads GAGVSQTPSNKVTEKGKYVELRCDPISGHTALYWYRQSLGQGPEFLIYFQGTGAADDSGLPNDRFFAVRPEGSVSTLKIQRTERGDSAVYLCASSLTPGTGGETQYFGPGTRLLVL.